This T cell receptor beta chain was found in a study of cytomegalovirus exposure and HLA in healthy donors (dated by TCRdb to between 2016 and 2019). Turning to the overall study: An earlier analysis of some 550 of the donors reported more than 250 Gb of sequence data and roughly 100 million unique TCR beta sequences from about 200 million T cells. In the later analysis, no new phenotypic data were used to find candidate immune exposures; instead, reliance was placed on TCR beta sequences and their occurrence across donors. High-throughput TCR immunosequencing, statistical association of individual TCRs with disease status, and machine learning were combined to predict cytomegalovirus infection status. The study aimed to test whether signatures of past pathogen exposure could be identified by cataloging public T cell receptors. On average, around 200,000 unique TCR beta nucleotide sequences were sequenced per donor among some 420 genotyped donors of the cohort, with roughly 18% of those sequences being non-productive. Along with the approximately 620-subject first cohort, a separate validation cohort of over a hundred different subjects was used. HLA typing included class I and class II loci at four-digit resolution. The number of typed donors differed by locus: about 629-630 for A, B, C, DRB1 and DQB1; some 540 for DQA1; approximately 600 for DPA1; and some 470 for DPB1. Alongside the repertoire data, information on donor age, sex, ethnicity and CMV serostatus was compiled. In a later analysis, previously published TCR beta repertoires from 550 to 750 donors were re-analyzed and high-resolution HLA genotyping was added so that TCR occurrence patterns could be studied. The T cell repertoires of under 750 subjects were profiled by immunosequencing and related to cytomegalovirus serostatus. Approximately 300 gigabases of sequencing data and approximately 85 million unique TCR sequences were included in an early release covering around 600 HLA-typed donors. An earlier analysis of 587 of the donors used high-throughput TCR beta sequencing to judge whether each TCR beta V gene segment behaved as functional or pseudogenic. In a later genetic analysis, genome-wide SNP genotypes for about three fifths of the 666 donors were used, and that subset was treated as a discovery cohort. A handful of DR-DQ haplotypes were handled as single units for association and clustering because linkage in the cohort was strong. Every repertoire in the discovery cohort had been generated on one and the same sequencing platform. Of the 350 to 400 genotyped donors, over 70% fell in the genetic ancestry cluster associated with self-reported Caucasian donors.

The cohort was made up of roughly 670 healthy bone marrow donors. At the time of sampling, all cohort members were nominally healthy, though unrecorded immune exposures were likely present. The donor was CMV seronegative and was included in the group of 352 seronegative cohort members. A peripheral blood sample was collected from each donor, and TCR beta sequencing was performed on peripheral blood mononuclear cells. The Qiagen DNeasy Blood Extraction Kit was used to extract genomic DNA from the blood cell samples. The protocol used for the library was the immunoSEQ multiplex PCR assay. For the multiplex PCR, a mixture combining 60 forward primers for TCR Vbeta segments and 13 reverse primers for TCR Jbeta segments was used. The CDR3 region of rearranged TCR beta genes was amplified from genomic DNA with a multiplex PCR assay. The amplified TCR beta libraries were sequenced on the Illumina HiSeq System as 87-base-pair reads. The authors' analysis ran thus. In a later analysis, some 80 million unique TCR beta chains were counted across the approximately 640 repertoires, and approximately 9.9 million of these chains were shared by at least two donors. To remove PCR and sequencing errors, raw reads were error-corrected and collapsed into unique sequences using a nearest-neighbor algorithm that merged closely related sequences. CDR3 sequences were aligned to IMGT reference sequences to assign V, D and J gene segments. Each retained sequence needed at least a six-nucleotide match to both a V gene segment and a J gene segment. Rearrangements were called productive when the CDR3 lacked stop codons and stayed in frame with V and J; all others were non-productive. CDR3 was defined according to IMGT convention as the region running from the second conserved V-encoded cysteine to the conserved J-encoded phenylalanine. In an earlier analysis of 587 of the donors, sequences lacking an unambiguous match to a single V gene segment were excluded. An earlier analysis of a few hundred of the donors called V segments functional above 56.7% productive rearrangements and segregating when the between-donor standard deviation exceeded 5%. A statistical classification framework was developed to diagnose cytomegalovirus status using the catalog of TCR beta chain sequences. In a later analysis, TCR nucleotide sequences were compared against IMGT/GENE-DB human TR gene sequences so that V and J genes could be assigned. A later analysis assigned CDR3 sequences and most-parsimonious VDJ recombination scenarios with the TCRdist pipeline. In a later analysis, every TCR beta chain was defined by the combination of its CDR3 amino acid sequence and its V-gene family, and reads without a unique V-gene family were dropped. To address suspected cross-contamination and a sequencing artifact, a later analysis removed roughly 580 highly shared, low-generation-probability nucleotide sequences. In a later analysis, a clonal expansion index for each public chain was calculated from normalized within-repertoire ranks of inferred template counts. In a later analysis, generation probabilities were computed with a VDJ recombination model fitted to out-of-frame rearrangements, and the resulting probabilities were checked against IGoR. In a later analysis, TCR-TCR, TCR-HLA and TCR-CMV co-occurrence was scored with hypergeometric tests, and a repertoire-size bias correction was applied to TCR pairs. To estimate false discovery rates, a later analysis permuted the HLA or CMV assignments 20 times. In a later analysis, co-occurring TCRs were grouped with DBSCAN, and TCRdist sequence similarity was added when clustering was performed within HLA-allele-positive subsets. Co-occurrence clustering excluded repertoires with fewer than 30,000 or more than 120,000 public chains, plus five with anomalous nucleotide sharing. In its TCRdb copy, this immuneACCESS table keeps in-frame sequences only and misses some clones. Where compared with another copy, unresolved V genes explain less than half of these, and the others have no known cause. That table gives V, J and clone size, and the DNA gave D and trimming. The sample table records about 130,000 clones. Less than 2% of the sample comes from the top ten.

Overall study results and their limits: Over 15 rarely observed V segments, including chromosome 9 orphons, were excluded from the earlier analysis of a few hundred of the donors because counts were too low. Specific HLA alleles were associated with about 17,000 TCR beta sequences at a false discovery rate of 0.05 in a later analysis. In vitro tests confirmed that a few of the cytomegalovirus-associated TCR beta chains recognize cytomegalovirus antigens. In a later analysis, the rate of TCR association differed among HLA loci, with DRB1 alleles having the most associated TCRs and HLA-C alleles having the fewest. A cluster of highly shared sequence variants was judged likely to represent a technical artifact of the sequencing pipeline. The authors suggested that the approach could potentially be extended to other disease states and immunological phenotypes. Only TCR beta chains were sequenced in this cohort, and the absence of alpha or paired-chain data limited detectable features. In a later analysis, several top co-occurrence clusters were reported to appear linked to parvovirus B19, influenza, CMV and Epstein-Barr virus. Because the 87-base-pair reads could not distinguish some IMGT-functional V segments, including TRBV6-2 and TRBV6-3, those segments were excluded. Strong co-occurrence of HLA alleles, especially DR and DQ, made assigning TCR associations to individual alleles difficult. In both the original and validation cohorts, the classifier was reported to diagnose cytomegalovirus status with high specificity and sensitivity. An association between a missense DCLRE1C variant and V-gene and J-gene trimming of TCR beta chains was found in a later genetic analysis and replicated in an independent cohort. A later analysis found that HLA-associated TCR beta chains were more clonally expanded and had lower generation probabilities than equally common non-associated chains. A further reported finding was that TCR beta sequences accurately predicted the HLA-A and HLA-B alleles for most subjects in the first cohort. Correlated functional status among segregating V segments might be attributable to linkage disequilibrium, but an unknown experimental factor could not be ruled out. According to a later genetic analysis, donors in an Asian-associated ancestry cluster had fewer N-insertions in productive TCRs than the roughly 700-donor mean. Immune exposure information for the cohort was limited to CMV serostatus. Most CMV-associated TCR beta chains appeared to be HLA-restricted in a later analysis, and the HLA associations seemed to be driven largely by CMV exposure. Because some donors lacked HLA typing at each locus, the association tests relied only on the typed subset. A total of fewer than 200 TCR beta chains were listed by the study as associated with cytomegalovirus. An earlier analysis of approximately 570 of the donors showed that most TCR beta V segments appeared in productive rearrangements either about 87% or about 30% of the time, which broadly matched IMGT annotations. Roughly uniform sequencing depth across donors was assumed in presence/absence analyses, although this assumption may not hold. Across donors, most TCR sequences were observed very rarely, whereas some public TCRs were present in many individuals.

Regarding this clone: The target of this receptor is not known.

The germline V gene sets CDR1 to ENHRY and CDR2 to SYGVKD. The V and J ends are trimmed by 4 bases and 0 bases, leaving 12 bases between them. The CDR3 has 15 amino acids, counting the end cysteine and phenylalanine. Only the CDR3 part of the read is kept: 45 bases, read in frame from the first base. This receptor chain uses TRBV10-3 and TRBJ2-5; the D gene is unclear. Sample: PBMCs. The sequence was collected from a man between 18 and 29 years old in good health and CMV-seronegative. The bases read TGTGCCATCAGTGGCTCATTGAGTTACCAAGAGACCCAGTACTTC. Its translation reads: CAISGSLSYQETQYF.